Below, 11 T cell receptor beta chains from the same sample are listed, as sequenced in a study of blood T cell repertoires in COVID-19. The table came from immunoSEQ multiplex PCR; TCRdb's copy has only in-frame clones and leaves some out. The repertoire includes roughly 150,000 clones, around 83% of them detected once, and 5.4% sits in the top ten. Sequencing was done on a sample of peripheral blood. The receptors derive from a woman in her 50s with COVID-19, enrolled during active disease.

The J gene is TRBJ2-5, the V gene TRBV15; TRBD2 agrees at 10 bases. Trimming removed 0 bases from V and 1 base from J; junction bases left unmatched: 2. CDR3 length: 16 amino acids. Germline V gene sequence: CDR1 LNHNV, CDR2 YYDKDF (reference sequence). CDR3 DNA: TGTGCCACCAGCAGAGATCTAGCGGGGGCCCAAGAGACCCAGTACTTC. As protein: CATSRDLAGAQETQYF.

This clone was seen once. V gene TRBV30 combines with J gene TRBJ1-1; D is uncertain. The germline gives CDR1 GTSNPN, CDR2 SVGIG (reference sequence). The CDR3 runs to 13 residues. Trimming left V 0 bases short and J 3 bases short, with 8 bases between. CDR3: CAWSVNVYTEAFF. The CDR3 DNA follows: TGTGCCTGGAGTGTTAATGTGTACACTGAAGCTTTCTTT. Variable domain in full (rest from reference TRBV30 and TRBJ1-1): SQTIHQWPATLVQPVGSPLSLECTVEGTSNPNLYWYRQAAGRGLQLLFYSVGIGQISSEVPQNLSASRPQDRQFILSSKKLLLSDSGFYLCAWSVNVYTEAFFGQGTRLTVV.

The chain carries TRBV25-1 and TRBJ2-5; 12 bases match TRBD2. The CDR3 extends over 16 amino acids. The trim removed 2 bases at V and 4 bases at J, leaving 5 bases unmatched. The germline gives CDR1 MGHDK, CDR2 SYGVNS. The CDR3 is CASSELAGGPLETQYF. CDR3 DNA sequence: TGTGCCAGCAGTGAACTAGCGGGGGGGCCGTTAGAGACCCAGTACTTC. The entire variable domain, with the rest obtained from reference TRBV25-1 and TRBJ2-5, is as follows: EADIYQTPRYLVIGTGKKITLECSQTMGHDKMYWYQQDPGMELHLIHYSYGVNSTEKGDLSSESTVSRIRTEHFPLTLESARPSHTSQYLCASSELAGGPLETQYFGPGTRLLVL.

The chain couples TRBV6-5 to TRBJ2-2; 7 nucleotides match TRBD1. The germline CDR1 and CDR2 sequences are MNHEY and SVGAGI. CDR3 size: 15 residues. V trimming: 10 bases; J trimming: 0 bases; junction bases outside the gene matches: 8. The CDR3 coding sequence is TGTGCCATCGGTACCGGGACAGCGAACACCGGGGAGCTGTTTTTT. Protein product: CAIGTGTANTGELFF.

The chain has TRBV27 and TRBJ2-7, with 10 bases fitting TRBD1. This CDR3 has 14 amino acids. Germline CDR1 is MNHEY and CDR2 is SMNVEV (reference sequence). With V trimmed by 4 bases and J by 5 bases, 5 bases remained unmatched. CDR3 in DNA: TGTGCCAGCAGTTACCGGGACAGGGGAAACGAGCAGTACTTC. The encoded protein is CASSYRDRGNEQYF.

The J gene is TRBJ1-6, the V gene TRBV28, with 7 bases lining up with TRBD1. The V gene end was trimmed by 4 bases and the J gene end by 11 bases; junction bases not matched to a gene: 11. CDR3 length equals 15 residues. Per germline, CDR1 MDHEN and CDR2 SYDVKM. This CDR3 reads CASSSQDRVGPPLHF. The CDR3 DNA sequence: TGTGCCAGCAGTTCCCAAGACAGGGTTGGGCCACCCCTCCACTTT.

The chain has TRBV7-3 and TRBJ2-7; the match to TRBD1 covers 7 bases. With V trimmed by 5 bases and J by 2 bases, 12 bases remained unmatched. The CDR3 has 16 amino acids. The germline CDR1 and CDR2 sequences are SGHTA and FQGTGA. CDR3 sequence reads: CASSPPFDRATYEQYF. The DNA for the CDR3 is TGTGCCAGCAGCCCCCCTTTTGACAGGGCCACCTACGAGCAGTACTTC.

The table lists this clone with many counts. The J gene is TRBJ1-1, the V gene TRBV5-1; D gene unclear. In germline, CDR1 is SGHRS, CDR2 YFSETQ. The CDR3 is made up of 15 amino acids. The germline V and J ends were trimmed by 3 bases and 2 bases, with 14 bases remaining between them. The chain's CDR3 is CASSYTRSVNTEAFF. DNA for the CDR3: TGCGCCAGCAGCTACACGAGGAGTGTTAACACTGAAGCTTTCTTT.

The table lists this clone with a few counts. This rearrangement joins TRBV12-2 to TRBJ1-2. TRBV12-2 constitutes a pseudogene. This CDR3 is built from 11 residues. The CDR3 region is CASRSPRGYTF. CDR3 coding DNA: TGTGCAAGTCGCTCTCCGAGGGGCTACACCTTC.

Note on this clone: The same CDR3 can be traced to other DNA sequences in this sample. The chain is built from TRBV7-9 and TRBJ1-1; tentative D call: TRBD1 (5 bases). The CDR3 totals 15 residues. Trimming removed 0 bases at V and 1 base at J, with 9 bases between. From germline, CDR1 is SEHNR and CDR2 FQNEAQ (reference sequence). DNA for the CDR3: TGTGCCAGCAGCTTAGCAGGGGCTGAGAACACTGAAGCTTTCTTT. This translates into CASSLAGAENTEAFF.

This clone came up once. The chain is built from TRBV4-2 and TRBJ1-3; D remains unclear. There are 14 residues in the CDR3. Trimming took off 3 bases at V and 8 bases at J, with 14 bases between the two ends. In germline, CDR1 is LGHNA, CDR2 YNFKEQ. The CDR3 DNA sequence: TGTGCCAGCAGCCATGGCGCGACCGGGGACACCATATATTTT. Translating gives CASSHGATGDTIYF.